The clone carrying this TCR beta chain was seen more than once but under ten times. Its antigen is undetermined. This sample was taken from a study of T cell repertoires in cytomegalovirus infection. Study-level information: CMV infection plus the matching HLA type was flagged by public TCR beta signatures.

Study results and limitations: People with CMV and the relevant HLA were identified by cumulative public TCR beta family frequency. The ex vivo response showed dominance by HLA-C-restricted CMV-specific TCR beta clonotypes.

TCRdb called the reads again in MiXCR, with one record for every CDR3 protein. In the table there are fewer than 700,000 distinct CDR3 sequences, approximately 24% of which are singletons. The CDR3 totals 14 residues. The trim removed 3 bases at V and 9 bases at J, leaving 3 bases unmatched. Germline loops: CDR1 MNHEY, CDR2 SMNVEV (reference sequence). Sequencing was performed on CD8+ T cells from PBMCs. The chain is built from TRBV27 and TRBJ1-6; 9 bases line up with TRBD1. The receptor was derived from a human donor in good health (CMV status not recorded). Some clones in this sample may be carry-over from other donors' samples. CDR3 loop: CASSLGTGFSPLHF. Written as DNA, the CDR3 is TGTGCCAGCAGTTTGGGGACAGGGTTTTCACCCCTCCACTTT.